The present T cell receptor (beta chain) was sequenced within a study of PD-1 blockade in classical Hodgkin lymphoma. Using immunoSEQ multiplex PCR, the repertoire was profiled, and TCRdb retains in-frame clones only, with some absent. Counted here are tens of thousands of clones, around 87% occurring once; the ten biggest clones make up 0.4% to 0.5%. Time point denoted: cycle 4 day 1 (C4D1), after more than five weeks of nivolumab. Every single patient, without exception, relapsed after autologous stem cell transplantation, and brentuximab vedotin exposure varied. Investigators isolated CD4+ T cells from thawed PBMCs through magnetic negative selection. J was trimmed by 0 bases and V by 6 bases; bases with no gene match: 14. The CDR3 is 17 amino acids.

This sequence originates from a human donor with classical Hodgkin lymphoma. The chain employs TRBV6-7 and TRBJ2-7; 7 bases are shared with TRBD2. TRBV6-7 is sorted into the ORF group, with uncertain function. Sample: CD4+ T cells from blood, taken before the fourth cycle of nivolumab. The CDR3 sequence: CASSHETSVRHSYEQYF. The CDR3 DNA reads TGTGCCAGCAGCCACGAAACTAGCGTTCGACACTCCTACGAGCAGTACTTC.